Given below is one T cell receptor beta chain in context. What it recognizes is unknown. The CDR3 consists of 16 residues. The entry originates in a study of neurological immune-mediated disorders. Overall study results and limits: It was HTLV-1-associated myelopathy that showed the most TCR clonal expansion, while multiple sclerosis showed the least, falling below healthy controls.

The team produced cDNA through 5'RACE using 10-nucleotide random UMIs. Over 160 million TCR-beta sequences from 15-18 subjects came from every sequencing run. TCRdb used MiXCR to reprocess the 5' RACE reads, holding one entry per CDR3 protein. The table shows approximately 28,000 distinct CDR3 sequences, with about an eighth occurring only once. Specified time point: technical triplicate 2. The sorted libraries drew on about a million T cells that were CD4+ or CD8+. Specimen: CD4+ T cells from blood. The gene calls are TRBV21-1 and TRBJ2-7; TRBD2 is the table's D call, not checked against the DNA. The assigned J gene may be wrong: the sequence end matches TRBJ2-5 better. TRBV21-1 is classified as a pseudogene. This TCR was recovered from a female donor with HTLV-1-associated myelopathy (HAM/TSP). The CDR3 protein is CASSKDAGRTQETQYF. The DNA for the CDR3 is TGTGCCAGCAGCAAAGATGCGGGGAGAACCCAAGAGACCCAGTACTTC.